Listed below are T cell receptor beta chains from one sample, sequenced in a study of cytomegalovirus exposure and HLA in healthy donors. Clones were sequenced by immunoSEQ multiplex PCR, and TCRdb holds only the in-frame ones, with some missing. The sample lists 96,000 or so clones; 60% to 75% were seen once. Sequences were obtained from PBMCs. The receptors shown here come from a female donor in good health and CMV-seropositive. The CDR3 runs from the conserved cysteine through the conserved F or W. The D gene is left open where the match is weak. Some rows have no size entry. The others give once, few or many, or a class for an expanded clone.

j_gene,abundance,v_gene,d_gene,CDR3nt,CDR3aa
TRBJ1-6,-,TRBV5-3,-,TGTGCCAGAAGCCCCGGACAGCCCTATAATTCACCCCTCCACTTT,CARSPGQPYNSPLHF
TRBJ1-2,-,TRBV28,-,TGTGCCACTCACGGGACTTCAAGTGGCTACACCTTC,CATHGTSSGYTF
TRBJ2-1,-,TRBV4-2,TRBD2,TGTGCCAGCAGCCCCGGGACTAGCGGGAGGAATGAGCAGTTCTTC,CASSPGTSGRNEQFF
TRBJ1-6,-,TRBV7-3,-,TGTGCCAGCAGCTTAAGCCCGACTAGTAATTCACCCCTCCACTTT,CASSLSPTSNSPLHF
TRBJ1-5,-,TRBV18,TRBD1,TGTGCCAGCTCACCGGGGACAGGTGGCCAGCCCCAGCATTTT,CASSPGTGGQPQHF
TRBJ2-1,-,TRBV6-5,-,TGTGCCAGCATGCGGAGGGCCTACAATGAGCAGTTCTTC,CASMRRAYNEQFF
TRBJ1-6,once,TRBV28,TRBD1,TGTGCCAGCAGGACGGGACAGGGCGATAATTCACCCCTCCACTTT,CASRTGQGDNSPLHF
TRBJ2-1,-,TRBV5-4,TRBD2,TGTGCCAGCAGCTCGGCTAGCGGTGAGCAGTTCTTC,CASSSASGEQFF
TRBJ1-2,once,TRBV5-6,-,TGTGCCAGCAGCTTGGGGAGAGGGTTCTATGGCTACACCTTC,CASSLGRGFYGYTF
TRBJ1-5,-,TRBV15,-,TGTGCCACCAGCAGTCAGGACAATCAGCCCCAGCATTTT,CATSSQDNQPQHF
TRBJ2-1,-,TRBV7-9,-,TGTGCCAGCAGCTATAGCACCTCCTACAATGAGCAGTTCTTC,CASSYSTSYNEQFF
TRBJ2-1,-,TRBV5-1,-,TGCGCCAGCAGTATGGGGGCCCCATCCAATGAGCAGTTCTTC,CASSMGAPSNEQFF
TRBJ2-7,-,TRBV7-9,-,TGTGCCAGCAGCCGCCTAGAGGGCTACGAGCAGTACTTC,CASSRLEGYEQYF
TRBJ1-1,-,TRBV5-1,-,TGCGCCAGCAGCTTGAAAGTCAGTAAGAACACTGAAGCTTTCTTT,CASSLKVSKNTEAFF
TRBJ1-2,-,TRBV7-9,TRBD1,TGTGCCAGCAGCTATGGGACAGGGGGCTGGGGCTACACCTTC,CASSYGTGGWGYTF
TRBJ2-3,-,TRBV9,TRBD2,TGTGCCAGCAGCGTAGCTCTGGGGGGGGCAGATACGCAGTATTTT,CASSVALGGADTQYF
TRBJ1-1,-,TRBV5-1,-,TGCGCCAGCAGCTGGGGACTGTTGAACACTGAAGCTTTCTTT,CASSWGLLNTEAFF
TRBJ2-1,-,TRBV7-2,-,TGTGCCAGCAGCGTAATCCGGGACAATGAGCAGTTCTTC,CASSVIRDNEQFF
TRBJ1-5,-,TRBV25-1,-,TGTGCCAGCAGTGTGGCAGGGTACGATCAGCCCCAGCATTTT,CASSVAGYDQPQHF
TRBJ2-1,-,TRBV4-2,TRBD1,TGTGCCAGCAGCCAATCCCGAGGACAGGTGTCGTCGAATGAGCAGTTCTTC,CASSQSRGQVSSNEQFF
TRBJ1-3,-,TRBV5-8,-,TGTGCCAGCAGCTCGATGCAGGGACTCTCTGGAAACACCATATATTTT,CASSSMQGLSGNTIYF
TRBJ2-7,-,TRBV30,TRBD1,TGTGCCTGGAGTGTTGGGACAGATTCCTCCTACGAGCAGTACTTC,CAWSVGTDSSYEQYF
TRBJ1-5,-,TRBV28,-,TGTGCCAGCACCGATCCCCACAGAGCTCGGGGTCAGCCCCAGCATTTT,CASTDPHRARGQPQHF
TRBJ1-2,-,TRBV5-1,-,TGCGCCAGCAGCTTTGTCCAGGGTATGGGCTACACCTTC,CASSFVQGMGYTF
TRBJ2-3,-,TRBV7-2,TRBD2,TGTGCCAGCAGCGGCGGGACTAGCGGGGGCACAGATACGCAGTATTTT,CASSGGTSGGTDTQYF
TRBJ2-7,-,TRBV9,-,TGTGCCAGCAGCGTAGACGGGAGTTCCTACGAGCAGTACTTC,CASSVDGSSYEQYF
TRBJ1-1,once,TRBV5-4,-,TGTGCCAGCAGCCCCCAGGGGCGGAACACTGAAGCTTTCTTT,CASSPQGRNTEAFF
TRBJ2-3,-,TRBV11-2,-,TGTGCCAGCAGCTTAGATGGGGGGGGGCCAGATACGCAGTATTTT,CASSLDGGGPDTQYF